This T cell receptor beta chain was retrieved from a study of technical replicates of blood from a few donors. Measured with immunoSEQ multiplex PCR; TCRdb has only the in-frame clones, and not every one. The sample has roughly 70,000 clones, 90% to 95% seen once; the top ten hold over 0.35%. Specimen: T cells isolated from PBMCs. The sequence derives from a human donor in good health.

CDR3 sequence: CASRIQIQPQHF. CDR3 coding DNA: TGTGCCAGCAGGATCCAGATTCAGCCCCAGCATTTT. The chain couples TRBV28 to TRBJ1-5; D gene uncertain. The CDR3 length is 12 residues. Germline-derived CDR1 and CDR2 are MDHEN and SYDVKM. The V and J ends lost 6 bases and 6 bases respectively, with 9 bases between them. Together with reference TRBV28 and TRBJ1-5, the CDR3 gives the full variable domain: DVKVTQSSRYLVKRTGEKVFLECVQDMDHENMFWYRQDPGLGLRLIYFSYDVKMKEKGDIPEGYSVSREKKERFSLILESASTNQTSMYLCASRIQIQPQHFGDGTRLSIL.